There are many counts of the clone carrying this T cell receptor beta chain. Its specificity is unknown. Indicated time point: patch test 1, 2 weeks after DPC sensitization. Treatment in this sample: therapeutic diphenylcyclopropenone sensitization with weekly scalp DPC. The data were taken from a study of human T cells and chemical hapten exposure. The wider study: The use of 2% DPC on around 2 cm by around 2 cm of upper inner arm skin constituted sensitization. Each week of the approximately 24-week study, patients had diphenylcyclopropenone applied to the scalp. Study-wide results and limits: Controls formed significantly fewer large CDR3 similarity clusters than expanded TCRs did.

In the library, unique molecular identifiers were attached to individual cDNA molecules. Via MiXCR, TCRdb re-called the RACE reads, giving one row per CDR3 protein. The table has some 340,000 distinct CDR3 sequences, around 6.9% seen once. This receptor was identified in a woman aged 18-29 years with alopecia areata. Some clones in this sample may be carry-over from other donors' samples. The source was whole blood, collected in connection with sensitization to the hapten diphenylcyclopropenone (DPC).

In DNA, the CDR3 is TGTGCCAGCAGCCTTCAACAGGGGGCACGTGAAAAACTGTTTTTT. Translation gives CASSLQQGAREKLFF. V and J are TRBV6-2 or TRBV6-3 and TRBJ1-4; 9 bases line up with TRBD1. J gave up 7 bases and V 6 bases, and 9 bases lay outside the gene matches. CDR1 and CDR2 from the germline V gene are MNHEY and SVGEGT. This CDR3 spans 15 amino acids.